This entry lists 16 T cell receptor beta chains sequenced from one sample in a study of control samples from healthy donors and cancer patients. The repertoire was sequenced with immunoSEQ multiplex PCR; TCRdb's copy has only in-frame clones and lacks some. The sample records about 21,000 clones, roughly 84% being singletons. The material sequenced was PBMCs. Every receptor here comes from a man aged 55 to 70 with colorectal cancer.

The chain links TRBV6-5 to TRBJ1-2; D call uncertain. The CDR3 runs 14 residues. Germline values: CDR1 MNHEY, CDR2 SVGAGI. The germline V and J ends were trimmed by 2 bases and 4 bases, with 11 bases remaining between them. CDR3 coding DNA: TGTGCCAGCAGTTACCGTGGACCCGGCTATGGCTACACCTTC. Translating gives CASSYRGPGYGYTF.

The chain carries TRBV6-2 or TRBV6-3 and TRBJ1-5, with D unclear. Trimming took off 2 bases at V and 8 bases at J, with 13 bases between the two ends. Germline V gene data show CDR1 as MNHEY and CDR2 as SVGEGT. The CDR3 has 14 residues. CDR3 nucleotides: TGTGCCAGCAGTTACCTATCGGGGAGGGAGCCCCAGCATTTT. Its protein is CASSYLSGREPQHF.

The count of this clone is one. The CDR3 nucleotides read TGCGCCAGCAGCCAGGGTCCGTTCTCGATGAACACTGAAGCTTTCTTT. Its protein product is CASSQGPFSMNTEAFF. The chain couples TRBV4-3 to TRBJ1-1; D gene ambiguous. The V end lost 3 bases, the J end lost 0 bases, and 14 bases lay between the germline ends. Per germline, CDR1 LGHNA and CDR2 YSLEER. The CDR3 has 16 residues.

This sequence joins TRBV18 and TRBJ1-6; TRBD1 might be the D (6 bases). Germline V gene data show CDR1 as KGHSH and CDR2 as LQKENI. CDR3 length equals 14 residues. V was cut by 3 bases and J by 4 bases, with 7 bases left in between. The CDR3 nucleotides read TGTGCCAGCTCACCGCAGGGGTATAATTCACCCCTCCACTTT. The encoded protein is CASSPQGYNSPLHF.

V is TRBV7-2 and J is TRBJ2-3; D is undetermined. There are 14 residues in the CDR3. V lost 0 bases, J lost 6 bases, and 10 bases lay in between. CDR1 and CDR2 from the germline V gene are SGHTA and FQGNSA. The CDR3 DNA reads TGTGCCAGCAGCTTAGCGGGTCCGGCCGATACGCAGTATTTT. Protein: CASSLAGPADTQYF.

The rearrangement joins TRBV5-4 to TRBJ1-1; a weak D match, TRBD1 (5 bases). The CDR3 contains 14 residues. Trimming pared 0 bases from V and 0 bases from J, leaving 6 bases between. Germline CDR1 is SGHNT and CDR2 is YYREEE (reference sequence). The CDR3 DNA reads TGTGCCAGCAGCTTGGGACAGATGAACACTGAAGCTTTCTTT. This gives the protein CASSLGQMNTEAFF. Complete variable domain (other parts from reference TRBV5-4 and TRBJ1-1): ETGVTQSPTHLIKTRGQQVTLRCSSQSGHNTVSWYQQALGQGPQFIFQYYREEENGRGNFPPRFSGLQFPNYSSELNVNALELDDSALYLCASSLGQMNTEAFFGQGTRLTVV.

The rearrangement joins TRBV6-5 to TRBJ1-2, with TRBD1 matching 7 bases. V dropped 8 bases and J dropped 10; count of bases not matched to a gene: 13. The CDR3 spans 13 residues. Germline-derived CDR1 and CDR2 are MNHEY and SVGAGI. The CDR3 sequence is CASYQPGTASYTF. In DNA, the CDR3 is TGTGCCAGCTACCAACCCGGGACAGCCTCCTACACCTTC.

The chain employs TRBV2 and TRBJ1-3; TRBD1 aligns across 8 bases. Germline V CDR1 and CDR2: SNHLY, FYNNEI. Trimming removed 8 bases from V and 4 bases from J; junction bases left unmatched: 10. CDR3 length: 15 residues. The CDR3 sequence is CASSEQGARGNTIYF. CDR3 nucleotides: TGTGCCAGCTCTGAGCAGGGGGCGAGAGGAAACACCATATATTTT.

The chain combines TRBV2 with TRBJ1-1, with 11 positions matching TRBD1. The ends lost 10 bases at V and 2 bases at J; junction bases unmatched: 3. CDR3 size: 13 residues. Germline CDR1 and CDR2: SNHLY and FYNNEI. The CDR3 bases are TGTGCCACCCGGACAGGGGGCAACACTGAAGCTTTCTTT. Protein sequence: CATRTGGNTEAFF. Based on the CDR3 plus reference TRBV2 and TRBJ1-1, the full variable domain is EPEVTQTPSHQVTQMGQEVILRCVPISNHLYFYWYRQILGQKVEFLVSFYNNEISEKSEIFDDQFSVERPDGSNFTLKIRSTKLEDSAMYFCATRTGGNTEAFFGQGTRLTVV.

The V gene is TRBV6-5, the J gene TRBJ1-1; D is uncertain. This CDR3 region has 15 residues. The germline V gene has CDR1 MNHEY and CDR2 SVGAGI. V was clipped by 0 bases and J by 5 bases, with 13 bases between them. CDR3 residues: CASSYSRFEGTEAFF. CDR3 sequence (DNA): TGTGCCAGCAGTTACTCGAGATTTGAAGGGACTGAAGCTTTCTTT.

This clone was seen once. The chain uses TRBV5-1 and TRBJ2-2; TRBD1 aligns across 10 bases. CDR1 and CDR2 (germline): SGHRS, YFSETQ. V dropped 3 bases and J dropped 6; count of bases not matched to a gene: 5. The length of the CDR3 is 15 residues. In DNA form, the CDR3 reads TGCGCCAGCAGCTACGGACAGGGGGTAGCCGGGGAGCTGTTTTTT. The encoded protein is CASSYGQGVAGELFF.

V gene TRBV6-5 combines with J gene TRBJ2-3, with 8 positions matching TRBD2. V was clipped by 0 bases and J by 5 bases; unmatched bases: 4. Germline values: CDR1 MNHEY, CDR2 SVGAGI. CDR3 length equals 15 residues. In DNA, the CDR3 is TGTGCCAGCAGTTACTCCGGGGGGGCGGGAGATACGCAGTATTTT. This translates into CASSYSGGAGDTQYF.

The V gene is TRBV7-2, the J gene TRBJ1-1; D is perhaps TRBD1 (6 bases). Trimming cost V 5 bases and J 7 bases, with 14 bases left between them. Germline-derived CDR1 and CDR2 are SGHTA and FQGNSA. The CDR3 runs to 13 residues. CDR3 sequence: CASSVGGHSEAFF. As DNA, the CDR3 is TGTGCCAGCAGCGTCGGGGGGCATAGTGAAGCTTTCTTT.

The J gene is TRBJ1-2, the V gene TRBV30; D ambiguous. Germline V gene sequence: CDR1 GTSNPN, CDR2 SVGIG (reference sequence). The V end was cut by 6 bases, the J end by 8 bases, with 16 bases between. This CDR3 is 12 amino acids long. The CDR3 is CACGLSLGGYTF. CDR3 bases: TGTGCCTGCGGACTGTCGTTGGGGGGCTACACCTTC.

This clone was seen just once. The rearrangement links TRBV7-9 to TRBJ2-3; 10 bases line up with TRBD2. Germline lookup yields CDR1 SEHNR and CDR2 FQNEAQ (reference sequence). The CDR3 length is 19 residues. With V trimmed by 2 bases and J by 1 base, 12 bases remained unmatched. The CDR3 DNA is TGTGCCAGCAGCTTATATCAAGCGGGGGGGATCGGTCGCACAGATACGCAGTATTTT. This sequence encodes CASSLYQAGGIGRTDTQYF.

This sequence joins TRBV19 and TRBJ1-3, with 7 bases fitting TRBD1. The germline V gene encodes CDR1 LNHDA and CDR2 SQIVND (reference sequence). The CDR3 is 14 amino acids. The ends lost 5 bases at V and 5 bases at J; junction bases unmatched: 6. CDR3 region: CASSLDRDRNTIYF. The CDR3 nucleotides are TGTGCCAGTAGTCTTGACAGGGACCGAAACACCATATATTTT. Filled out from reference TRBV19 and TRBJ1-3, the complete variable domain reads DGGITQSPKYLFRKEGQNVTLSCEQNLNHDAMYWYRQDPGQGLRLIYYSQIVNDFQKGDIAEGYSVSREKKESFPLTVTSAQKNPTAFYLCASSLDRDRNTIYFGEGSWLTVV.